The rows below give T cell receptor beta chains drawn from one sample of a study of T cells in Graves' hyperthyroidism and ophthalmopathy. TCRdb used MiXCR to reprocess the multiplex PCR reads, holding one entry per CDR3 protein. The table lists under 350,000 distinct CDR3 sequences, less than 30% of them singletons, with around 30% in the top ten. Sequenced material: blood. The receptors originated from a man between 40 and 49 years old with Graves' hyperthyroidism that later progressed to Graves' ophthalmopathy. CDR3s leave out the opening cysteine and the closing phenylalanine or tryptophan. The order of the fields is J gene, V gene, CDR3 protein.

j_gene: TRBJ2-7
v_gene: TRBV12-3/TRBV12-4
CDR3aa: AGSFLGTGLSYEQY

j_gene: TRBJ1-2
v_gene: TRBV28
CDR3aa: ASSLAEDGYT

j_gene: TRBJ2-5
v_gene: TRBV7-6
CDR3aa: ASSLNSGGGETQY

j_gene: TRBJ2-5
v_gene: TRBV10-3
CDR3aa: AIKSRAGIGGGRETQY

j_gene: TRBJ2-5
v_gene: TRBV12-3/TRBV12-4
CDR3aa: ASSRTSGTDQETQY

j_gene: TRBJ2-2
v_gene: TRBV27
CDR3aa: ASSQTYTGELF

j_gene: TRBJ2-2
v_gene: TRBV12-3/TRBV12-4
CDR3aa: ASTRGPNTGELF

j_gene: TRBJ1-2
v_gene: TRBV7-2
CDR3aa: ASSLQDGNYGYT

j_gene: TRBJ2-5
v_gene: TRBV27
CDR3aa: ASSLFQGEETQY

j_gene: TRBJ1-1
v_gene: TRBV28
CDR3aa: ASSFDGRRRTGAF

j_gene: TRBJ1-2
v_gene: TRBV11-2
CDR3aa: ASSPRTGGDYGYT

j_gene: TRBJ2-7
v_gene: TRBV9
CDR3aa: ASSITGDEQY

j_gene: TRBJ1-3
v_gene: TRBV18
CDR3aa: ASSPPGTGFIGNTIY

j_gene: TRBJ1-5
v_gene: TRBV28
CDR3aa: ASSLGGTGLQH

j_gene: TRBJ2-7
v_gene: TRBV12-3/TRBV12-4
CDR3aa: AINGKGYEQY

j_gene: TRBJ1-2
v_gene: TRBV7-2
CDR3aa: ASSLAIPNYGYT

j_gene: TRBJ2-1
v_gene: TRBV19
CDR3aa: ASSPDGTSYNEQF

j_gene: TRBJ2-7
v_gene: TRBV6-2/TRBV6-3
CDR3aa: ASSYRQQRTARLSYEQY

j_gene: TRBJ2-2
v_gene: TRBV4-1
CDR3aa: ASRNIARDGNTGELF

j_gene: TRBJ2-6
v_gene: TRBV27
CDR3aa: ASSPIPGTEFSGANVLT

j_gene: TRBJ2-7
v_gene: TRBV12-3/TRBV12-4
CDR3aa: ASSTGTSETYEQY

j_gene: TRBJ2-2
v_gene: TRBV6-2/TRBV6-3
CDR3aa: ASSRQGTNTGELF

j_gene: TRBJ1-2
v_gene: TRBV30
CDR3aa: AWSVARDYGYT

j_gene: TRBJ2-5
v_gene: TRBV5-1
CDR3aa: ASRPSPAGVETQY

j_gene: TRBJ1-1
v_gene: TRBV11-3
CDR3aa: ASSLAGTEAF

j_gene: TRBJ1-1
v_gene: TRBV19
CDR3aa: ASSRDRKNTEAF

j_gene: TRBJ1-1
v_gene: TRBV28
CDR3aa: ASSFTGARTEAF

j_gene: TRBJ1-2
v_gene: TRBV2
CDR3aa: ASSEPPSGNGYT

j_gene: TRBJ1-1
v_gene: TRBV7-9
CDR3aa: ASSPLWEPTEAF

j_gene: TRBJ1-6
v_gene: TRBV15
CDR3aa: ATSRAPTDSYNSPLH

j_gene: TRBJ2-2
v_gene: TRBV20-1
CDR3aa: SARDPEAGELF

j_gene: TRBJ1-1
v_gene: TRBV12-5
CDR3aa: ASGRGQGDYTEAF

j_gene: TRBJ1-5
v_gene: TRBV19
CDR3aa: ASSIGLVENQPQH

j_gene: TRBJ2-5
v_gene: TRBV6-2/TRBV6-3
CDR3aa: ASSIQGRRETQY

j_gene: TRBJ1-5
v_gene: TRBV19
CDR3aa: ASLGQTSQH

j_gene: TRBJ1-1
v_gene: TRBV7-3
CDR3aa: ASSLRGGGEEAF

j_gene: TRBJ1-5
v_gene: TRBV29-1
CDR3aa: SVGDRINQPQH

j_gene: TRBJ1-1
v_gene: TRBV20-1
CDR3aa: SARDPGTVGTEAF

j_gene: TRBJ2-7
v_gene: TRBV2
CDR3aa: ASSAPYEQY

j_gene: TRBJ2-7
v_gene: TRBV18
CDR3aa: ASSPGTSLSYEQY

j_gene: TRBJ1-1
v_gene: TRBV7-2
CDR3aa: ASSRGRGAF

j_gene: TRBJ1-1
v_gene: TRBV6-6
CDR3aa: ASSFNRNTEAF

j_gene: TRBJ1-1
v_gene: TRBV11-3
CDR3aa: ASSLLSNTEAF

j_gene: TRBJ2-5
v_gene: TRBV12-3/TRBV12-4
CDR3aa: ASSSVGVGETQY

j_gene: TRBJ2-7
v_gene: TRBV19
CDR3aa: ASSPTGSAYEQY

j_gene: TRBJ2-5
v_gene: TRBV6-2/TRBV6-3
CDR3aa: ASLGTSGQETQY

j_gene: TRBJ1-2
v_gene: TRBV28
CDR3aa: ASSRGARTSWGYT

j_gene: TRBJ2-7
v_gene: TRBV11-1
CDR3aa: ASRPAGGPYEQY

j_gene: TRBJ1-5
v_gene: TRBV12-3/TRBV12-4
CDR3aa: ASSFGGANQPQH

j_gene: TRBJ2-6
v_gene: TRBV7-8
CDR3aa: ASSLFRGDGANVLT

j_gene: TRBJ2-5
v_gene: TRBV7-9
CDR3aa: ASSWGQERSY